The present TCR beta chain was sequenced within a study of T-cell memory formation after mild COVID-19. The table lists this clonotype with a few counts. CDR1 and CDR2 (germline): MGHDK, SYGVNS. The V segment lost 2 bases and the J segment 5 bases; nucleotides outside the gene matches: 6. The CDR3 covers 15 residues. MiXCR, run by TCRdb on the 5' RACE reads, gives a single entry per CDR3 protein. Altogether 300,000 to 400,000 distinct CDR3 sequences are present, around 13% being singletons, with the ten largest covering about 20%. The rearrangement links TRBV25-1 to TRBJ2-1, with 7 bases identical to TRBD1. The specimen was PBMCs or a T cell subset sorted from them (not recorded which). The origin of this receptor is a man between 18 and 35 years old who had mild COVID-19 (a few samples of this study predate the infection). Cell type and time point are not known. The CDR3 is CASSELGGNDNEQFF. The CDR3 DNA sequence: TGTGCCAGCAGTGAACTAGGGGGCAACGACAATGAGCAGTTCTTC.